A selection of T cell receptor beta chains follows, all from one sample in a study of blood T cell repertoires in COVID-19. Sequencing was performed with immunoSEQ multiplex PCR; in TCRdb, only in-frame clones are kept and a portion is missing. The sample has about 53,000 clones, approximately 82% seen once. The specimen was peripheral blood. Receptor source: a human donor in a cohort sampled during active COVID-19. CDR3s include the opening cysteine and the closing phenylalanine or tryptophan. A D gene is named only where the DNA matches it firmly. The size of a clone is reported for some rows only, either as once, few or many, or as a class for expanded clones.

v_call,clone_size,j_call,d_call,cdr3_aa,cdr3_nt
TRBV10-1,.,TRBJ2-5,TRBD2,CASSESGRGTQYF,TGCGCCAGCAGTGAGTCCGGGAGGGGGACCCAGTACTTC
TRBV28,.,TRBJ1-4,.,CASRWPGSPLEKLFF,TGTGCCAGCAGATGGCCGGGATCCCCCTTGGAAAAACTGTTTTTT
TRBV12-3/TRBV12-4,.,TRBJ1-2,TRBD1,CASSFDRVGGYTF,TGTGCCAGCAGTTTCGACAGGGTAGGTGGCTACACCTTC
TRBV29-1,.,TRBJ2-1,TRBD2,CSVAEGLAGVFEQFF,TGCAGCGTTGCAGAGGGACTAGCGGGAGTTTTTGAGCAGTTCTTC
TRBV5-1,.,TRBJ2-5,.,CASSLGGRLGKQETQYF,TGCGCCAGCAGCTTGGGGGGAAGACTAGGAAAACAAGAGACCCAGTACTTC
TRBV7-3,.,TRBJ2-3,TRBD2,CASSSGRGKKDTQYF,TGTGCCAGCAGCTCCGGGAGGGGAAAGAAAGATACGCAGTATTTT
TRBV10-2,.,TRBJ1-5,.,CATPPEGSNQPQHF,TGCGCCACCCCCCCCGAGGGCAGCAATCAGCCCCAGCATTTT
TRBV30,.,TRBJ2-7,.,CAWSLYSYEQYF,TGTGCCTGGAGTCTATACTCCTACGAGCAGTACTTC
TRBV4-3,.,TRBJ2-7,TRBD1,CASSQVGQGIEQYF,TGCGCCAGCAGCCAAGTGGGACAGGGCATAGAGCAGTACTTC
TRBV4-3,.,TRBJ2-6,.,CASSQDGGAGANVLTF,TGCGCCAGCAGCCAAGATGGGGGCGCTGGGGCCAACGTCCTGACTTTC
TRBV6-5,.,TRBJ2-1,TRBD2,CASRTGGPYNEQFF,TGTGCCAGCAGAACGGGGGGACCTTACAATGAGCAGTTCTTC
TRBV6-6,.,TRBJ2-5,TRBD1,CASSPMGQGGPETQYF,TGTGCCAGCAGTCCCATGGGACAGGGCGGACCAGAGACCCAGTACTTC
TRBV28,.,TRBJ1-5,.,CASSLTGGPYYQPQHF,TGTGCCAGCAGTTTAACGGGGGGGCCTTACTATCAGCCCCAGCATTTT
TRBV2,.,TRBJ2-2,TRBD1,CASTGGFGELFF,TGTGCCAGCACAGGGGGCTTCGGGGAGCTGTTTTTT
TRBV30,.,TRBJ1-6,TRBD1,CAWTEHRGFSPLHF,TGTGCCTGGACGGAGCACAGGGGGTTTTCACCCCTCCACTTT
TRBV7-2,once,TRBJ2-2,TRBD2,CASRPSGGDTGELFF,TGTGCCAGCAGGCCTAGCGGGGGAGACACCGGGGAGCTGTTTTTT
TRBV19,.,TRBJ1-2,.,CASTEGRRSNGYTF,TGTGCCAGTACGGAGGGCAGGAGGAGCAATGGCTACACCTTC
TRBV7-9,.,TRBJ1-3,.,CASSGGEKSGNTIYF,TGTGCCAGCAGCGGGGGGGAAAAGAGTGGAAACACCATATATTTT
TRBV7-2,.,TRBJ2-5,.,CASSYHGGSQETQYF,TGTGCCAGCAGCTACCACGGAGGGTCACAGGAGACCCAGTACTTC
TRBV3-1/TRBV3-2,.,TRBJ2-1,TRBD2,CASSQLAGNNEQFF,TGTGCCAGCAGCCAACTAGCGGGAAACAATGAGCAGTTCTTC
TRBV5-1,.,TRBJ1-1,.,CASSLALNTEAFF,TGCGCCAGCAGCTTGGCTCTGAACACTGAAGCTTTCTTT
TRBV4-1,.,TRBJ1-1,TRBD1,CASSQNRGGGTEAFF,TGCGCCAGCAGCCAAAACAGGGGAGGCGGCACTGAAGCTTTCTTT
TRBV7-2,.,TRBJ2-5,TRBD2,CASSMGLGEGTQYF,TGTGCCAGCAGCATGGGACTAGGGGAGGGGACCCAGTACTTC
TRBV6-2/TRBV6-3,.,TRBJ1-2,.,CASSYAGNYGYTF,TGTGCCAGCAGTTACGCGGGGAACTATGGCTACACCTTC
TRBV4-1,few,TRBJ2-1,TRBD2,CASSQEGLAGFSSEQFF,TGCGCCAGCAGCCAAGAGGGACTAGCGGGCTTTTCTTCTGAGCAGTTCTTC
TRBV21-1,.,TRBJ2-7,.,CASSISPRDRDFYEQYF,TGTGCCAGCAGCATCTCACCCCGGGACAGGGACTTCTACGAGCAGTACTTC
TRBV9,.,TRBJ2-5,.,CASSVPRETQYF,TGTGCCAGCAGCGTCCCGAGAGAGACCCAGTACTTC
TRBV6-6,.,TRBJ1-1,TRBD1,CASRRTDRANTEAFF,TGTGCCAGCAGACGAACGGACAGGGCCAACACTGAAGCTTTCTTT
TRBV30,.,TRBJ2-3,.,CAWSGARDTQYF,TGTGCCTGGAGTGGAGCAAGAGATACGCAGTATTTT
TRBV3-1/TRBV3-2,.,TRBJ2-2,TRBD2,CASSLLAGGNTGELFF,TGTGCCAGCAGCTTACTAGCGGGGGGAAACACCGGGGAGCTGTTTTTT
TRBV3-1/TRBV3-2,.,TRBJ1-2,.,CASSQRFFGYTF,TGTGCCAGCAGCCAACGTTTTTTTGGCTACACCTTC
TRBV11-2,.,TRBJ1-2,.,CASSLFGQGFDYTF,TGTGCCAGCAGCTTATTTGGCCAGGGTTTTGACTACACCTTC
TRBV30,.,TRBJ2-7,.,CAWGKGAYEQYF,TGTGCCTGGGGGAAGGGGGCCTACGAGCAGTACTTC
TRBV28,.,TRBJ1-2,TRBD1,CASTRTGYGYTF,TGTGCCAGCACAAGGACAGGGTATGGCTACACCTTC
TRBV12-3/TRBV12-4,.,TRBJ1-1,.,CASSLGGSVEAFF,TGTGCCAGCAGTTTAGGCGGGTCTGTTGAAGCTTTCTTT
TRBV5-1,.,TRBJ1-6,TRBD1,CASSPSTGLHSPLHF,TGCGCCAGCAGCCCGTCGACAGGGTTGCATTCACCCCTCCACTTT
TRBV5-1,.,TRBJ1-2,.,CASSLLLGSYGYTF,TGCGCCAGCAGCCTTCTATTAGGGAGCTATGGCTACACCTTC
TRBV6-6,few,TRBJ1-2,.,CASSPTLGDYGYTF,TGTGCCAGCAGTCCGACTCTCGGGGACTATGGCTACACCTTC
TRBV6-5,.,TRBJ2-3,.,CASSYGPSTDTQYF,TGTGCCAGCAGTTACGGGCCCAGCACAGATACGCAGTATTTT
TRBV11-2,.,TRBJ2-7,TRBD2,CASSPKAGGPYEQYF,TGTGCCAGCAGCCCCAAAGCGGGAGGGCCCTACGAGCAGTACTTC
TRBV9,.,TRBJ2-2,TRBD1,CASSVTGLSGGELFF,TGTGCCAGCAGCGTGACAGGGTTGTCGGGCGGGGAGCTGTTTTTT
TRBV18,.,TRBJ1-5,.,CASSSGTLSNQPQHF,TGTGCCAGCTCATCCGGGACACTTAGCAATCAGCCCCAGCATTTT
TRBV5-1,.,TRBJ2-7,.,CASSLDRRSYEQYF,TGCGCCAGCAGCTTGGACAGACGCTCCTACGAGCAGTACTTC
TRBV29-1,.,TRBJ2-5,.,CSVLNRGGEETQYF,TGCAGCGTCCTCAACCGTGGCGGGGAAGAGACCCAGTACTTC
TRBV5-1,.,TRBJ1-1,TRBD1,CASTRGQGGEAGGTEAFF,TGCGCCAGCACCCGGGGACAGGGCGGGGAAGCAGGAGGCACTGAAGCTTTCTTT